The 27 T cell receptor beta chains below come from one sample, sequenced in a study of T cells after yellow fever vaccination. In TCRdb, the 5' RACE reads were re-called with MiXCR into one record per CDR3 protein. Of a few hundred thousand distinct CDR3 sequences listed, around 8.6% are singletons. This material consisted of CD4+ T cells sorted from PBMCs, taken 5 days after the yellow fever booster vaccination. These receptors were collected from a young man who received the YFV17D yellow fever vaccine.

This clonotype was seen more than once but under ten times. This rearrangement joins TRBV19 to TRBJ2-3; 10 bases are shared with TRBD1. Looked up from germline, CDR1 is LNHDA and CDR2 is SQIVND (reference sequence). With V trimmed by 6 bases and J by 4 bases, 7 bases remained unmatched. CDR3 length equals 15 residues. This CDR3 is CASSTPGQGPDTQYF. CDR3 DNA: TGTGCCAGTAGCACACCGGGACAGGGGCCAGATACGCAGTATTTT.

Only a few counts were recorded for this clonotype. The chain carries TRBV7-9 and TRBJ1-2; D call uncertain. The V and J ends lost 3 bases and 8 bases respectively, with 10 bases between them. Looked up from germline, CDR1 is SEHNR and CDR2 is FQNEAQ (reference sequence). The CDR3 extends over 12 amino acids. The CDR3: CASSFAMLGYTF. The CDR3 bases are TGTGCCAGCAGCTTCGCTATGCTGGGCTACACCTTC.

The V and J genes are TRBV6-5 and TRBJ1-1, with D possibly being TRBD1 (5 bases). V was shortened by 0 bases and J by 0 bases, with 8 bases between the two germline ends. The CDR3 contains 15 residues. CDR1 and CDR2 from the germline V gene are MNHEY and SVGAGI. This CDR3 is CASSYSGAMNTEAFF. The CDR3 DNA is TGTGCCAGCAGTTACTCTGGGGCTATGAACACTGAAGCTTTCTTT.

In its sample, this clonotype was seen a few times. This chain links TRBV3-1 with TRBJ1-4; D call uncertain. Germline V gene data show CDR1 as LGHDT and CDR2 as YNNKEL (reference sequence). Between the trimmed V and J ends, which lost 1 base and 1 base, there was a span of 7 bases. The CDR3 is 15 amino acids. This CDR3 is CASSQARVTNEKLFF. CDR3 coding DNA: TGTGCCAGCAGCCAAGCGCGTGTAACTAATGAAAAACTGTTTTTT.

The CDR3 nucleotides are TGTGCCAGCAAAGCCGGGACGGCCTCCTACGAGCAGTACTTC. Amino acid sequence: CASKAGTASYEQYF. This sequence joins TRBV2 and TRBJ2-7; D may be TRBD1 or TRBD2 (5 bases each). The CDR3 runs to 14 residues. V lost 7 bases to trimming and J lost 0 bases, with 13 bases between them. The V gene's germline CDR1 is SNHLY and CDR2 FYNNEI.

V usage is TRBV7-9 and J usage is TRBJ2-7; the D is unclear. Trimming stripped 2 bases from V and 1 base from J, with 12 bases between. The CDR3 loop spans 15 amino acids. From germline, CDR1 is SEHNR and CDR2 FQNEAQ (reference sequence). The CDR3 region has the DNA TGTGCCAGCAGCTTATCGTTTGGGCTATCCTACGAGCAGTACGTC. Its protein product is CASSLSFGLSYEQYV.

CDR3 amino acids: CSAPGWVTTDTQYF. CDR3 coding DNA: TGCAGTGCCCCCGGATGGGTCACCACAGATACGCAGTATTTT. The chain is built from TRBV20-1 and TRBJ2-3; D unresolved. The germline V gene has CDR1 DFQATT and CDR2 SNEGSKA (reference sequence). V dropped 6 bases and J dropped 2 bases, with 15 bases sitting between them. The CDR3 spans 14 residues.

This clonotype occurred a few times. The genes are TRBV20-1 and TRBJ2-5; D assignment may be TRBD1 or TRBD2 (5 bases each). Between the trimmed V and J ends, which lost 5 bases and 4 bases, there was a span of 20 bases. CDR1 is DFQATT and CDR2 is SNEGSKA in the germline V gene (reference sequence). This CDR3 spans 15 amino acids. DNA of the CDR3: TGCAGTGCTCCGGACAATCGGGCTAGCAGAGAGACCCAGTACTTC. Translated, it gives CSAPDNRASRETQYF.

The sample holds many counts of this clonotype. The chain recombines TRBV4-1 with TRBJ1-4; a possible D gene is TRBD1 (5 bases). The CDR3 loop spans 18 amino acids. Deletions cut 0 bases from V and 0 bases from J, with 14 bases between. The germline V gene has CDR1 MGHRA and CDR2 YSYEKL. This CDR3 reads CASSQDRGTDATNEKLFF. The CDR3 coding sequence is TGCGCCAGCAGCCAAGATCGGGGCACCGATGCAACTAATGAAAAACTGTTTTTT.

This clonotype was observed a handful of times. This rearrangement joins TRBV6-2 or TRBV6-3 to TRBJ2-4, with unresolved D. Germline V gene sequence: CDR1 MNHEY, CDR2 SVGEGT. Trimming took off 5 bases at V and 8 bases at J, with 16 bases between the two ends. This CDR3 is built from 14 residues. This CDR3 reads CASSTGFGAYIQYF. CDR3 DNA sequence: TGTGCCAGCAGTACCGGGTTTGGCGCGTACATTCAGTACTTC.

This clonotype was seen more than once but under ten times. The chain uses TRBV7-2 and TRBJ2-5, with D perhaps TRBD2 (5 bases). The CDR3 loop spans 12 amino acids. Deletions cut 2 bases from V and 13 bases from J, with 14 bases between. Per germline, CDR1 SGHTA and CDR2 FQGNSA. The CDR3 protein is CASSLMEASPYF. DNA for the CDR3: TGTGCCAGCAGCTTAATGGAGGCGAGCCCGTACTTC.

The sample holds many counts of this clonotype. The chain employs TRBV29-1 and TRBJ1-2, with 8 bases matching TRBD1. V shed 3 bases, J shed 5 bases, and the junction held 2 bases outside the gene matches. Germline values: CDR1 SQVTM, CDR2 ANQGSEA. The CDR3 length is 12 residues. This CDR3 reads CSVDRGHYGYTF. The CDR3 nucleotides read TGCAGCGTTGACAGGGGGCATTATGGCTACACCTTC. Combining the CDR3 with reference TRBV29-1 and TRBJ1-2 gives the whole variable domain SAVISQKPSRDICQRGTSLTIQCQVDSQVTMMFWYRQQPGQSLTLIATANQGSEATYESGFVIDKFPISRPNLTFSTLTVSNMSPEDSSIYLCSVDRGHYGYTFGSGTRLTVV.

This clonotype was recorded a few times. The CDR3 bases are TGTGCCAGCAGCCGCCTGGATGAAGCTTTCTTT. Protein: CASSRLDEAFF. The chain uses TRBV3-1 and TRBJ1-1; D is ambiguous. Per germline, CDR1 LGHDT and CDR2 YNNKEL (reference sequence). Trimming removed 4 bases at V and 7 bases at J, with 7 bases between. This CDR3 is built from 11 residues.

This clonotype was observed at least ten times. This chain uses TRBV15 with TRBJ2-7; D is perhaps TRBD1 (7 bases). Germline V gives CDR1 LNHNV, CDR2 YYDKDF (reference sequence). This CDR3 region has 16 residues. V gave up 0 bases and J gave up 2 bases, with 14 bases separating them. Here the CDR3 DNA reads TGTGCCACCAGCAGAGATCCCGCAGGGGGGACCTACGAGCAGTACTTC. Protein sequence: CATSRDPAGGTYEQYF.

The chain combines TRBV5-5 with TRBJ1-3, with unresolved D. Germline lookup yields CDR1 SGHKS and CDR2 YYEKEE (reference sequence). Trimming shortened V by 1 base and J by 4 bases, and 12 bases separated the two germline ends. The CDR3 totals 15 residues. The CDR3 loop reads CASSLLVAVGNTIYF. CDR3 bases: TGTGCCAGCAGCTTGCTTGTTGCGGTAGGAAACACCATATATTTT.

This clonotype occurred a few times. The CDR3 nucleotides read TGTGCCAGCAGGGGACTCAGTGGCGGTAGGTCCTACAATGAGCAGTTCTTC. It translates to CASRGLSGGRSYNEQFF. The V and J genes are TRBV11-2 and TRBJ2-1; possible D gene TRBD2, 6 bases. Germline values: CDR1 SGHAT, CDR2 FQNNGV. V lost 6 bases to trimming and J lost 1 base, with 19 bases between them. The CDR3 is 17 residues long.

The chain combines TRBV6-5 with TRBJ2-7; TRBD2 matches 13 bases. This CDR3 spans 15 amino acids. With V trimmed by 6 bases and J by 3 bases, 5 bases remained unmatched. CDR1 and CDR2 (germline): MNHEY, SVGAGI. CDR3 coding DNA: TGTGCCAGCAGCCCCCGACTAGCGGGGGGCTACGAGCAGTACGTC. Translated: CASSPRLAGGYEQYV.

The chain couples TRBV4-1 to TRBJ2-7, with D maybe TRBD1 (5 bases). V lost 2 bases, J lost 5 bases, and 13 bases lay in between. The germline V gene encodes CDR1 MGHRA and CDR2 YSYEKL. The CDR3 covers 14 residues. CDR3 in DNA: TGCGCCAGCAGCCAACCCATAAGGGGCCACGAGCAGTACTTC. Residues: CASSQPIRGHEQYF.

In the case of this clonotype: This may be a read error: a much more frequent sequence differs by one nucleotide. The J gene is TRBJ2-6, the V gene TRBV7-8; the D is unclear. Trimming shortened V by 5 bases and J by 0 bases, and 5 bases separated the two germline ends. Germline assignment: CDR1 SGHVS and CDR2 FQNEAQ. This CDR3 region has 14 residues. DNA for the CDR3: TGTGCCAGCAGCCCCCCCTCTGGGGCCAACGTCCTGACTTTC. Amino acid sequence: CASSPPSGANVLTF.

The chain links TRBV5-4 to TRBJ2-2, with TRBD2 matching 8 bases. This CDR3 comprises 16 residues. Trimming cost V 0 bases and J 2 bases; bases outside gene matches: 3. Per germline, CDR1 SGHNT and CDR2 YYREEE (reference sequence). The CDR3 bases are TGTGCCAGCAGCTTGGAAGCGGGGGCCAACACCGGGGAGCTGTTTTTT. Translated, it gives CASSLEAGANTGELFF.

The V and J genes are TRBV6-1 and TRBJ2-2; D is ambiguous. V gave up 7 bases and J gave up 4 bases, with 13 bases separating them. The CDR3 runs 14 residues. The germline CDR1 and CDR2 sequences are MNHNS and SASEGT. This CDR3 is CASKVYLATGELFF. The CDR3, as DNA: TGTGCCAGCAAAGTCTACTTAGCCACCGGGGAGCTGTTTTTT.

To note about this clonotype: The junction and the germline gene differ at one end; a read error may be behind it. The chain joins TRBV29-1 to TRBJ2-5; D might be TRBD1 (5 bases). The CDR3 length is 14 residues. Per the germline V gene, CDR1 is SQVTM and CDR2 is ANQGSEA. In DNA form, the CDR3 reads TGCAGAGTTGGGGTTGCAGGGTGGGTTAAGACCCAGTACTTC. Amino acid sequence: CRVGVAGWVKTQYF.

The CDR3 sequence: CSPKGNYNEQFF. In nucleotides, the CDR3 is TGCAGCCCCAAGGGGAACTACAATGAGCAGTTCTTC. The chain uses TRBV29-1 and TRBJ2-1; a possible D gene is TRBD1 (5 bases). CDR1 is SQVTM and CDR2 is ANQGSEA in the germline V gene. V lost 8 bases, J lost 3 bases, and 11 bases lay in between. The CDR3 sequence is 12 residues long.

The gene calls are TRBV10-3 and TRBJ1-5, with unresolved D. This CDR3 contains 13 residues. V was pared by 0 bases and J by 7 bases, with 7 bases between. The germline V gene has CDR1 ENHRY and CDR2 SYGVKD. The CDR3, as DNA: TGTGCCATCAGTGAGTCGTCTAGGCAGCCCCAGCATTTT. This sequence encodes CAISESSRQPQHF.

The chain is built from TRBV6-2 or TRBV6-3 and TRBJ1-2; D gene uncertain. Trimming stripped 2 bases from V and 8 bases from J, with 9 bases between. The CDR3 has 12 amino acids. Germline values: CDR1 MNHEY, CDR2 SVGEGT. The CDR3 spells CASSYGRVGYTF. The DNA of the CDR3 is TGTGCCAGCAGTTACGGGAGGGTCGGCTACACCTTC.

This chain connects TRBV7-2 to TRBJ1-1; 10 nucleotides align to TRBD1. Trimming removed 5 bases from V and 5 bases from J; junction bases left unmatched: 5. This CDR3 has 14 amino acids. The V gene's germline CDR1 is SGHTA and CDR2 FQGNSA. CDR3 DNA sequence: TGTGCCAGCAGCCGACAGGGGGCGGCTACTGAAGCTTTCTTT. Translation gives CASSRQGAATEAFF.

This clonotype was picked up many times. The chain carries TRBV20-1 and TRBJ2-1; 8 bases match TRBD2. The CDR3 is 12 amino acids. Looked up from germline, CDR1 is DFQATT and CDR2 is SNEGSKA (reference sequence). V gave up 3 bases and J gave up 16 bases; unmatched junction bases: 11. CDR3 DNA: TGCAGTGCTAGTCCGAGCGGGGGTATTGTATTCTTC. Encoded protein: CSASPSGGIVFF.